Each of the 5 T cell receptor beta chains below was sequenced from the same sample in a study of control samples from healthy donors and cancer patients. The protocol was immunoSEQ multiplex PCR, while the TCRdb copy is restricted to in-frame clones and leaves out a portion. This sample has 120,000 or so clones, with roughly 92% found just once. The sample taken for sequencing was PBMCs. These receptor sequences come from a man older than 75 with head and neck cancer.

The gene calls are TRBV3-1 (or the pseudogene TRBV3-2) and TRBJ1-1, with D uncertain. Germline lookup yields CDR1 LGHDT and CDR2 YNNKEL (reference sequence). V was cut by 1 base and J by 1 base, with 19 bases left in between. The CDR3 is made up of 18 amino acids. CDR3 protein: CASSQGFPVTNQNTEAFF. The CDR3 region has the DNA TGTGCCAGCAGCCAAGGGTTCCCGGTCACCAATCAGAACACTGAAGCTTTCTTT.

The chain carries TRBV5-6 and TRBJ2-5, with D possibly TRBD1 on 5 matching bases. In germline, CDR1 is SGHDT, CDR2 YYEEEE. The V and J ends lost 0 bases and 4 bases respectively, with 13 bases between them. CDR3 length: 15 amino acids. Written as DNA, the CDR3 is TGTGCCAGCAGCTTGGTCTGGGGTAGGGGAGAGACCCAGTACTTC. This encodes CASSLVWGRGETQYF. Looking up the rest from reference TRBV5-6 and TRBJ2-5 gives the full variable domain: DAGVTQSPTHLIKTRGQQVTLRCSPKSGHDTVSWYQQALGQGPQFIFQYYEEEERQRGNFPDRFSGHQFPNYSSELNVNALLLGDSALYLCASSLVWGRGETQYFGPGTRLLVL.

CDR3 in DNA: TGCAGCGTTGGGCAGAGCTCTGGAAACACCATATATTTT. This codes for CSVGQSSGNTIYF. The chain has TRBV29-1 and TRBJ1-3, with unresolved D. V lost 4 bases, J lost 0 bases, and 7 bases lay in between. Germline CDR1 is SQVTM and CDR2 is ANQGSEA. This CDR3 has 13 residues.

V gene TRBV5-4 combines with J gene TRBJ2-1; D might be TRBD2 (6 bases). CDR1 and CDR2 (germline): SGHNT, YYREEE (reference sequence). This CDR3 is built from 17 residues. Deletions cut 2 bases from V and 4 bases from J, with 19 bases between. CDR3 in DNA: TGTGCCAGCAGCTTCTACCCCGGGACTCAGAATTACAATGAGCAGTTCTTC. It translates to CASSFYPGTQNYNEQFF. The full variable domain, completed using reference TRBV5-4 and TRBJ2-1, is ETGVTQSPTHLIKTRGQQVTLRCSSQSGHNTVSWYQQALGQGPQFIFQYYREEENGRGNFPPRFSGLQFPNYSSELNVNALELDDSALYLCASSFYPGTQNYNEQFFGPGTRLTVL.

This clone was detected only a few times. The chain links TRBV27 to TRBJ2-7, with D tentatively TRBD1 or TRBD2 (5 bases each). V lost 4 bases and J 2 bases, leaving 15 bases between the germline ends. The CDR3 spans 15 residues. The germline V gene has CDR1 MNHEY and CDR2 SMNVEV (reference sequence). The CDR3: CASSSPGEGTYEQYF. DNA for the CDR3: TGTGCCAGCAGTTCCCCCGGTGAGGGGACCTACGAGCAGTACTTC.